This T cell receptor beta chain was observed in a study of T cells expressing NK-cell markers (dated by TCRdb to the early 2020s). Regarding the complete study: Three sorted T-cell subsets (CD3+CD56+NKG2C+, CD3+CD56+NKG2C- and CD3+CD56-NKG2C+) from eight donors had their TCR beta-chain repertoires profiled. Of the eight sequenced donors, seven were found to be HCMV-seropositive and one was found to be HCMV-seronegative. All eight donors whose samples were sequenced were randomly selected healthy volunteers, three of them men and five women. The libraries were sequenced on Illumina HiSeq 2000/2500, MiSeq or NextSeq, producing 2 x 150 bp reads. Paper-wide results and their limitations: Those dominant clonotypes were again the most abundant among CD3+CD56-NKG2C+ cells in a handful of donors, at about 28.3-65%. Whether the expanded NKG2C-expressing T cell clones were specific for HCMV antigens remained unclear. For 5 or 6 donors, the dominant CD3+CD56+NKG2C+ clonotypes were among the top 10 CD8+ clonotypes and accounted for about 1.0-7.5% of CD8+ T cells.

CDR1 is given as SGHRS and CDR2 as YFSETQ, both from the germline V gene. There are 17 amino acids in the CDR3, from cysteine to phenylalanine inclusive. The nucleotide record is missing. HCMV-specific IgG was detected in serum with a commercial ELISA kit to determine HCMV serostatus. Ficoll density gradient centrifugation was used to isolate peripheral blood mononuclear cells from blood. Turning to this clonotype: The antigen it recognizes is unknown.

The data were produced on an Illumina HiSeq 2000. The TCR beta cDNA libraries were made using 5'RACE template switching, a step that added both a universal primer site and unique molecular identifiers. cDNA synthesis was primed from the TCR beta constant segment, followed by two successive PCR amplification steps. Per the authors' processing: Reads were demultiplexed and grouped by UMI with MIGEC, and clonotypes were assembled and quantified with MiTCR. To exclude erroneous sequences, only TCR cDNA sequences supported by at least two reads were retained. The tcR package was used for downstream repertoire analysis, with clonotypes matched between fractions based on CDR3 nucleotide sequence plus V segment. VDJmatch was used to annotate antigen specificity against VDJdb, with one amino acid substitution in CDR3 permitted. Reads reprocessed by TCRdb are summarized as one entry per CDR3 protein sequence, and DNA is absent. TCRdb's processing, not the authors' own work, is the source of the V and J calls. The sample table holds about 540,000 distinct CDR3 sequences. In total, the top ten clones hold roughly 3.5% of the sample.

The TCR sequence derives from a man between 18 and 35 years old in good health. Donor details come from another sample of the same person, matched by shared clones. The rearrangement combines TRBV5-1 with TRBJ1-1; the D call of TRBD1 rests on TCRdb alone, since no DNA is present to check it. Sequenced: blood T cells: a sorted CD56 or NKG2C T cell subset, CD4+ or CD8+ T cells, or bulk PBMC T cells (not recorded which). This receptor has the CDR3 CASSLGPPLDSYTEAFF.